Listed below are T cell receptor beta chains from one sample, sequenced in a study of blood T cells in healthy people across ages. MiXCR was run by TCRdb on the 5' RACE reads, yielding one entry per CDR3 protein. The data show more than 900,000 distinct CDR3 sequences, with approximately 25% seen just once and approximately 0.79% held by the top ten. The sample also formed part of further work on T cells of mothers and their children.

Source material: blood. The receptor source for this set is a girl aged 2 to 9 in good health. CDR3s include the opening cysteine and the closing phenylalanine or tryptophan. The order of the fields is D gene, J gene, V gene, clone size, CDR3 DNA, CDR3 protein. A D gene is named only where the DNA matches it firmly. Some rows mark clone size as missing; the rest say once, few, many or name a class of expanded clone.

NA	TRBJ1-6	TRBV6-2/TRBV6-3	few	TGCGCCAGCAGCCGTGATTCACCCCTCCACTTT	CASSRDSPLHF
TRBD1	TRBJ2-2	TRBV28	few	TGTGCCAGCAGTTTTGGAGGACAGGTCATCGGGGAGCTGTTTTTT	CASSFGGQVIGELFF
TRBD1	TRBJ1-4	TRBV25-1	NA	TGTGCCAGCAGTGGACTGACAGGGCCTAATGAAAAACTGTTTTTT	CASSGLTGPNEKLFF
NA	TRBJ2-1	TRBV7-9	NA	TGTGCCAGCAGACGCGCTTCGTGGGGCGCCAATGAGCAGTTCTTC	CASRRASWGANEQFF
TRBD1	TRBJ2-2	TRBV15	few	TGTGCCACCAGCTCCCCCCGGGACAGGGGGCTTATCGGCGGGGAGCTGTTTTTT	CATSSPRDRGLIGGELFF
NA	TRBJ2-1	TRBV6-6	few	TGTGCCAGCAGTTACCTCAGCTCCTACAATGAGCAGTTCTTC	CASSYLSSYNEQFF
NA	TRBJ1-4	TRBV20-1	few	TGCAGTGCTAGGTCCGGGGAGACCAAGGGAACTAATGAAAAACTGTTTTTT	CSARSGETKGTNEKLFF
NA	TRBJ2-1	TRBV6-1	few	TGTGCCAGCAGTGACGGGACGGCGATATACAATGAGCAGTTCTTC	CASSDGTAIYNEQFF
NA	TRBJ2-7	TRBV20-1	few	TGCAGTGCTAGCGGGCCGCCTGGAGAGCAGTACTTC	CSASGPPGEQYF
NA	TRBJ2-2	TRBV29-1	few	TGCAGCGTCGCGCACCGGGGCGGGGAGCTGTTTTTT	CSVAHRGGELFF
NA	TRBJ2-5	TRBV9	few	TGTGCCAGCAGCGTAGATATACAAGAGACCCAGTACTTC	CASSVDIQETQYF
TRBD2	TRBJ2-1	TRBV14	NA	TGTGCCAGCAGCCAAGCCGGGGGGGCCTACAATGAGCAGTTCTTC	CASSQAGGAYNEQFF
NA	TRBJ1-2	TRBV11-1	NA	TGTGCCAGCAGCTTAAGAAACTATGGCTACACCTTC	CASSLRNYGYTF
TRBD2	TRBJ2-7	TRBV7-9	NA	TGTGCCAGCAGCTTCCTAGCGGGGGAAGAGTCCTACGAGCAGTACTTC	CASSFLAGEESYEQYF
TRBD2	TRBJ2-1	TRBV20-1	NA	TGCAGTGCTAGGGGGGAGGGCCCCAGAAATGAGCAGTTCTTC	CSARGEGPRNEQFF
NA	TRBJ2-3	TRBV20-1	NA	TGCAGTGCTACACAGGAAAGCACAGATACGCAGTATTTT	CSATQESTDTQYF
NA	TRBJ2-1	TRBV29-1	NA	TGCAGCGTTGTAGGAGGGCCCCTTGGTGAGCAGTTCTTC	CSVVGGPLGEQFF
TRBD2	TRBJ2-1	TRBV7-2	NA	TGTGCCAGCAGCTTAGAACTAGCGGGGGGAGTGCAGTTCTTC	CASSLELAGGVQFF
TRBD2	TRBJ2-5	TRBV20-1	NA	TGCAGTGCTCGAAGAATAGCGGGGGGGACTGTTCCCCAAGAGACCCAGTACTTC	CSARRIAGGTVPQETQYF
NA	TRBJ1-1	TRBV29-1	NA	TGCAGCGCAACAACAGTGAGAAACACTGAAGCTTTCTTT	CSATTVRNTEAFF
NA	TRBJ2-1	TRBV29-1	NA	TGCAGCGTTCATTCGGTTGCGGGCTCCTACAATGAGCAGTTCTTC	CSVHSVAGSYNEQFF
TRBD1	TRBJ1-2	TRBV20-1	NA	TGCAGTGCTAGAGCTATCGGGACAGGGGATGGCTACACCTTC	CSARAIGTGDGYTF
NA	TRBJ2-5	TRBV5-6	few	TGTGCCAGCAGCTTCACCAGCGGGCTGGGGGAGCAGTACTTC	CASSFTSGLGEQYF
NA	TRBJ2-1	TRBV9	NA	TGTGCCAGCAGCGTATCCGGGATCGGGTACAATGAGCAGTTCTTC	CASSVSGIGYNEQFF
TRBD2	TRBJ2-3	TRBV19	NA	TGTGCCAGTAGTTTATTGACTAGCTTGGATACGCAGTATTTT	CASSLLTSLDTQYF
NA	TRBJ1-5	TRBV28	NA	TGTGCCAGCAGCTCTCCGGGGGGAAGGAGCAATCAGCCCCAGCATTTT	CASSSPGGRSNQPQHF
NA	TRBJ2-1	TRBV11-2	once	TGTGCCAGCAGCTTTCGTGGCAGACCAGAGGTGGATGAGCAGTTCTTC	CASSFRGRPEVDEQFF